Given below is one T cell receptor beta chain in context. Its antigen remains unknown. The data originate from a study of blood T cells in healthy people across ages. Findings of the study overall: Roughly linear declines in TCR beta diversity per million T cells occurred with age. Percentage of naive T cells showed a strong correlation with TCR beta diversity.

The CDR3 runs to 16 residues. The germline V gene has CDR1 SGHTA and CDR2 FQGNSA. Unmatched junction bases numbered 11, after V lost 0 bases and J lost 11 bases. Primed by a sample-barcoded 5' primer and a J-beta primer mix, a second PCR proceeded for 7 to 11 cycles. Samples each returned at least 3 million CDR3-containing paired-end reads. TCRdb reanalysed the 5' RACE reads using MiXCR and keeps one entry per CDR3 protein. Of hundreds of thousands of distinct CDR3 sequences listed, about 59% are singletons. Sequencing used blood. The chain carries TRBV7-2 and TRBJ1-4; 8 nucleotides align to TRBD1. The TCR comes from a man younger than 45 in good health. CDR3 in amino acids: CASSLARTGTARKLFF. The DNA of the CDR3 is TGTGCCAGCAGCTTAGCGCGGACAGGGACGGCACGGAAACTGTTTTTT. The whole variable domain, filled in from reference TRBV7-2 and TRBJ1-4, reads GAGVSQSPSNKVTEKGKDVELRCDPISGHTALYWYRQSLGQGLEFLIYFQGNSAPDKSGLPSDRFSAERTGGSVSTLTIQRTQQEDSAVYLCASSLARTGTARKLFFGSGTQLSVL.